Sequencing of this TCR beta chain was carried out in a study of blood T cell repertoires in COVID-19. Background on the study: COVID-19 samples, acute and convalescent, were from the United States, Italy and Spain. Sample material is recorded as cDNA or gDNA derived from T cells, B-cell-depleted T cells, or PBMCs.

Everyone who took part was 18 to 89 years old, and they came from about two dozen US areas. Participant-given clinical history determined each cohort assignment. The protocol was immunoSEQ multiplex PCR, while the TCRdb copy is restricted to in-frame clones and leaves out a portion. Among around 200,000 clones listed, 86% were seen once. Sample: PBMCs or T cells enriched from blood (not recorded which). The receptor's source is a woman in her forties with acute COVID-19.

CDR3 loop: CASSEGGWNTEAFF. CDR3 nucleotide sequence: TGTGCCAGCAGTGAAGGGGGCTGGAACACTGAAGCTTTCTTT. The rearrangement joins TRBV2 to TRBJ1-1; D is perhaps TRBD1 (5 bases). Germline assignment: CDR1 SNHLY and CDR2 FYNNEI. Trimming shortened V by 1 base and J by 1 base, and 7 bases separated the two germline ends. The CDR3 covers 14 residues.